This TCR beta chain was captured in a study of T-cell memory formation after mild COVID-19. The overall study: Clusters of TCRs were largely donor specific.

This CDR3 comprises 17 residues. Trimming shortened V by 2 bases and J by 8 bases, and 23 bases separated the two germline ends. Germline V gene sequence: CDR1 MNHNY, CDR2 SVGAGI (reference sequence). TCRdb recomputed calls from the 5' RACE reads with MiXCR, one row per CDR3 protein. The repertoire holds 85,000 to 120,000 distinct CDR3 sequences, under 15% seen once, with roughly 27% in the top ten. This clonotype has just a few counts. The receptor's source is an adult woman who had mild COVID-19 (a few samples of this study predate the infection). Cell type and time point are not known. The chain couples TRBV6-6 to TRBJ2-3, with a possible D match to TRBD2 (6 bases). Material: PBMCs or a T cell subset sorted from them (not recorded which). In nucleotides, the CDR3 is TGTGCCAGCAGTTACCATTACCTCCAGTCGGGAGAGCCTACGCAGTATTTT. Its protein product is CASSYHYLQSGEPTQYF.